The 23 T cell receptor beta chains given below trace back to one sample, sequenced in a study of shared clonotypes between healthy human individuals. Produced via immunoSEQ multiplex PCR; TCRdb's table is partial and in-frame only. The sample holds just over 2,000,000 clones; 95% are singletons and the top ten take 0.1% to 0.15%. The sample consisted of naive CD4+ T cells sorted from blood. Regarding subset: CD45RA+ positively selected. Receptors were obtained from a man in his late teens or twenties in good health.

This clone has just a few counts. This chain joins TRBV6-5 and TRBJ2-7, with TRBD2 matching 9 bases. The V gene end was trimmed by 10 bases and the J gene end by 2 bases; junction bases not matched to a gene: 12. Germline assignment: CDR1 MNHEY and CDR2 SVGAGI. This CDR3 is built from 15 residues. CDR3 coding DNA: TGTGCCACCAGCGTGACGGCGGGAGGGCCCTACGAGCAGTACTTC. Translated, it gives CATSVTAGGPYEQYF.

V is TRBV7-2 and J is TRBJ2-7; 9 bases are shared with TRBD2. CDR1 and CDR2 (germline): SGHTA, FQGNSA. The ends lost 1 base at V and 6 bases at J; junction bases unmatched: 13. This CDR3 spans 17 amino acids. For the CDR3, the DNA is TGTGCCAGCAGCTTAGTTTTTAGCGGGAGTATAACAGTCGAGCAGTACTTC. Its translation: CASSLVFSGSITVEQYF.

The chain recombines TRBV6-1 with TRBJ1-4; D remains unclear. The CDR3 contains 14 residues. V lost 7 bases to trimming and J lost 5 bases, with 14 bases between them. Germline-derived CDR1 and CDR2 are MNHNS and SASEGT. CDR3 protein: CASMASQLNEKLFF. The CDR3 coding sequence is TGTGCCAGCATGGCCTCCCAGTTAAATGAAAAACTGTTTTTT.

The genes are TRBV28 and TRBJ1-6; 7 bases fit TRBD1. This CDR3 is built from 15 residues. Germline-derived CDR1 and CDR2 are MDHEN and SYDVKM. The V segment lost 6 bases and the J segment 10 bases; nucleotides outside the gene matches: 12. The chain's CDR3 is CASRPPTGFQSPLHF. CDR3 DNA sequence: TGTGCCAGCAGGCCCCCGACAGGGTTTCAGTCACCCCTCCACTTT.

V usage is TRBV30 and J usage is TRBJ2-6; D call uncertain. This CDR3 is built from 14 residues. Germline V gene sequence: CDR1 GTSNPN, CDR2 SVGIG (reference sequence). V lost 2 bases to trimming and J lost 4 bases, with 9 bases between them. CDR3 protein: CAWSMGSGANVLTF. In nucleotides, the CDR3 is TGTGCCTGGAGTATGGGGTCCGGGGCCAACGTCCTGACTTTC.

The V call is TRBV5-5, the J call TRBJ2-1, with a weak D call TRBD2 (5 bases). V gave up 2 bases and J gave up 10 bases, with 13 bases separating them. CDR1 SGHKS and CDR2 YYEKEE come from the germline V gene (reference sequence). The length of the CDR3 is 13 residues. CDR3 nucleotide sequence: TGTGCCAGCAGCTTAGTTGGTGGGGAGGAGCAGTTCTTC. This sequence encodes CASSLVGGEEQFF.

The CDR3 region is CASSLPTGANTEAFF. DNA for the CDR3: TGCGCCAGCAGCTTGCCCACCGGCGCGAACACTGAAGCTTTCTTT. V is TRBV5-1 and J is TRBJ1-1; D gene uncertain. This CDR3 region has 15 residues. Between the trimmed V and J ends, which lost 1 base and 1 base, there was a span of 11 bases. Germline V gene lookup returns CDR1 SGHRS and CDR2 YFSETQ.

The J gene is TRBJ2-3, the V gene TRBV5-1; possible D gene TRBD2, 6 bases. V lost 3 bases, J lost 0 bases, and 11 bases lay in between. Germline loops: CDR1 SGHRS, CDR2 YFSETQ. The CDR3 contains 15 residues. CDR3 coding DNA: TGCGCCAGCAGCTCGGACGGGACTAGCACAGATACGCAGTATTTT. Amino acid sequence: CASSSDGTSTDTQYF.

This clone was detected only once. The CDR3 bases are TGTGCCAGCAGTGAACAGCTTCGCGAGCAGTACTTC. The encoded protein is CASSEQLREQYF. The rearrangement joins TRBV2 to TRBJ2-7; D unclear. The CDR3 has 12 residues. Between the trimmed V and J ends, which lost 2 bases and 6 bases, there was a span of 8 bases. CDR1 and CDR2 from the germline V gene are SNHLY and FYNNEI.

The V call is TRBV11-2, the J call TRBJ2-7; 8 bases align to TRBD1. Unmatched junction bases numbered 20, after V lost 4 bases and J lost 6 bases. The CDR3 has 18 amino acids. Germline V gene lookup returns CDR1 SGHAT and CDR2 FQNNGV. The DNA for the CDR3 is TGTGCCAGCAGCTCCAGAACAAATATCGTGACAGGGGACGGCGAGCAGTACTTC. Amino acids: CASSSRTNIVTGDGEQYF.

The chain has TRBV4-3 and TRBJ2-1; possibly TRBD2 for D (6 bases). V was cut by 0 bases and J by 2 bases, with 8 bases left in between. CDR1 is LGHNA and CDR2 is YSLEER in the germline V gene. The CDR3 sequence is 15 residues long. The chain's CDR3 is CASSQEGRPYNEQFF. In DNA, the CDR3 is TGCGCCAGCAGCCAAGAGGGGAGGCCCTACAATGAGCAGTTCTTC.

Note on this clone: Other DNA sequences in this specimen translate into the identical CDR3. The V and J genes are TRBV10-3 and TRBJ1-2, with D unclear. The CDR3 spans 12 residues. Germline V lookup: CDR1 ENHRY, CDR2 SYGVKD. V was clipped by 3 bases and J by 4 bases, with 6 bases between them. The CDR3: CAISDGVYGYTF. CDR3 bases: TGTGCCATCAGTGACGGTGTCTATGGCTACACCTTC.

V usage is TRBV19 and J usage is TRBJ1-2; the D is unclear. The CDR3 runs to 13 residues. CDR1 is LNHDA and CDR2 is SQIVND in the germline V gene (reference sequence). Trimming left V 3 bases short and J 8 bases short, with 13 bases between. The CDR3: CASSIDGLWGYTF. The CDR3 nucleotides read TGTGCCAGTAGTATTGACGGTCTATGGGGCTACACCTTC.

Here the CDR3 reads CASSLAGGQFF. The DNA for the CDR3 is TGTGCCAGCAGCTTAGCGGGGGGGCAGTTCTTC. The chain links TRBV7-6 to TRBJ2-1; TRBD2 might be the D (6 bases). CDR3 length: 11 amino acids. CDR1 SGHVS and CDR2 FNYEAQ come from the germline V gene. The ends were cut back, 0 bases at V and 12 bases at J, with 6 bases in the middle.

The gene calls are TRBV2 and TRBJ1-1; no clear D. Germline loops: CDR1 SNHLY, CDR2 FYNNEI. The CDR3 contains 14 residues. Deletions cut 6 bases from V and 1 base from J, with 12 bases between. The CDR3 sequence: CASRPATGNTEAFF. The CDR3 nucleotides read TGTGCCAGCAGGCCGGCGACGGGGAACACTGAAGCTTTCTTT.

This sequence joins TRBV19 and TRBJ1-1; tentatively, D is TRBD1 (5 bases). Per germline, CDR1 LNHDA and CDR2 SQIVND (reference sequence). The CDR3 is 14 amino acids. The ends were cut back, 5 bases at V and 5 bases at J, with 15 bases in the middle. As DNA, the CDR3 is TGTGCCAGTAGTCTCGGTGGGGCAACGACTGAAGCTTTCTTT. Residues: CASSLGGATTEAFF.

This chain connects TRBV5-1 to TRBJ2-3; TRBD2 matches 12 bases. The CDR3 has 15 residues. The junction had 4 bases not matched to a gene; V was cut back by 3 bases and J by 5 bases. CDR1 SGHRS and CDR2 YFSETQ come from the germline V gene. CDR3 in DNA: TGCGCCAGCAGCTGGACTAGCGGGAAGGGAGATACGCAGTATTTT. It codes for CASSWTSGKGDTQYF.

The table lists this clone with a count of one. The CDR3 nucleotides read TGTGCCAGCAGCAGGACAGGGATCAATATCTACGAGCAGTACTTC. This gives the protein CASSRTGINIYEQYF. V usage is TRBV6-9 and J usage is TRBJ2-7, with TRBD1 matching 8 bases. With V trimmed by 6 bases and J by 3 bases, 10 bases remained unmatched. The CDR3 sequence is 15 residues long. CDR1 is MNHGY and CDR2 is SVAAGI in the germline V gene.

Regarding this clone: This may be a read error: a much more frequent sequence differs by one nucleotide. The identical CDR3 is also encoded by other nucleotide sequences in the sample. V and J are TRBV30 and TRBJ2-7, with 9 nucleotides matching TRBD1. CDR3 size: 14 residues. CDR1 GTSNPN and CDR2 SVGIG come from the germline V gene (reference sequence). Written as DNA, the CDR3 is TGCGCCTGGGGCCCGGGACAGGGAATAGGCGAGCAGTACTTC. It is translated as CAWGPGQGIGEQYF.

The chain carries TRBV6-1 and TRBJ1-6; 8 positions match TRBD1. With 10 bases clipped from V and 5 bases from J, the junction kept 10 bases outside the gene matches. Germline loops: CDR1 MNHNS, CDR2 SASEGT. The CDR3 totals 15 residues. The CDR3: CATTEGQANNSPLHF. The CDR3 DNA reads TGTGCCACAACCGAGGGACAGGCAAATAATTCACCCCTCCACTTT.

This sequence joins TRBV9 and TRBJ2-3, with TRBD2 matching over 14 bases. Germline V gene data show CDR1 as SGDLS and CDR2 as YYNGEE. The ends lost 7 bases at V and 11 bases at J; junction bases unmatched: 6. The CDR3 length is 13 residues. CDR3 amino acids: CASGGTSGSMQYF. Here the CDR3 DNA reads TGTGCCAGCGGGGGGACTAGCGGGAGTATGCAGTATTTT.

The chain recombines TRBV10-3 with TRBJ1-3; a possible D gene is TRBD1 (5 bases). V was pared by 2 bases and J by 8 bases, with 10 bases between. The CDR3 has 13 amino acids. Per germline, CDR1 ENHRY and CDR2 SYGVKD. CDR3 sequence: CAISERGPDTIYF. The CDR3 DNA reads TGTGCCATCAGTGAGAGGGGTCCGGACACCATATATTTT.

The genes are TRBV7-9 and TRBJ2-7, with D possibly being TRBD1 (5 bases). Deletions cut 0 bases from V and 6 bases from J, with 12 bases between. Germline assignment: CDR1 SEHNR and CDR2 FQNEAQ (reference sequence). This CDR3 spans 14 amino acids. The CDR3 protein is CASSLAGQGVEQYF. The CDR3 coding sequence is TGTGCCAGCAGCTTAGCGGGGCAGGGCGTCGAGCAGTACTTC.